The 8 T cell receptor beta chains below all came from one sample that was sequenced in a study of shared clonotypes between healthy human individuals. Using immunoSEQ multiplex PCR, the repertoire was profiled, and TCRdb retains in-frame clones only, with some absent. The data show roughly 890,000 clones, 92% seen once. CD8 cells regarded as naive lacked CD45RO, were positively chosen for CCR7, and omitted terminally differentiated effector memory CD45RA+ cells. What was sequenced was naive CD8+ T cells sorted from blood. All receptors come from a man aged 25 to 40 in good health.

The chain uses TRBV2 and TRBJ2-1; 14 bases are shared with TRBD2. This CDR3 spans 19 amino acids. CDR1 is SNHLY, CDR2 FYNNEI, per germline. The junction had 10 bases not matched to a gene; V was cut back by 2 bases and J by 4 bases. This chain's CDR3 is CASSESGGTSGSRYNEQFF. CDR3 bases: TGTGCCAGCAGTGAAAGCGGGGGGACTAGCGGGAGTAGGTACAATGAGCAGTTCTTC.

This clone was observed once. This sequence joins TRBV20-1 and TRBJ1-1; no firm D call. CDR1 and CDR2 from the germline V gene are DFQATT and SNEGSKA (reference sequence). The CDR3 has 10 residues. V lost 6 bases to trimming and J lost 1 base, with 3 bases between them. The DNA of the CDR3 is TGCAGTGCCAAGAACACTGAAGCTTTCTTT. It is translated as CSAKNTEAFF.

This chain links TRBV27 with TRBJ2-1; possible D gene TRBD2, 5 bases. CDR1 and CDR2 (germline): MNHEY, SMNVEV (reference sequence). V was trimmed by 3 bases and J by 7 bases, leaving 16 bases between them. The CDR3 length is 15 residues. The CDR3 here is CASSLAPPGRNEQFF. The DNA of the CDR3 is TGTGCCAGCAGTTTGGCCCCGCCTGGGAGAAATGAGCAGTTCTTC.

The gene calls are TRBV6-6 and TRBJ2-1, with D perhaps matching TRBD1 (5 bases). V lost 0 bases and J lost 3, with 9 bases in between. CDR1 is MNHNY, CDR2 SVGAGI, per germline (reference sequence). CDR3 size: 15 residues. In DNA form, the CDR3 reads TGTGCCAGCAGTTACTCGACAGAAGGCTACAATGAGCAGTTCTTC. The encoded protein is CASSYSTEGYNEQFF.

J is TRBJ1-5 and V is TRBV18; D remains ambiguous. The CDR3 is made up of 16 amino acids. Germline CDR1 reads KGHSH; CDR2 reads LQKENI. V shed 3 bases and J shed 6 bases, with 18 bases lying between them. CDR3 amino acids: CASSPPAEEVGQPQHF. CDR3 nucleotide sequence: TGTGCCAGCTCACCTCCGGCGGAGGAGGTCGGTCAGCCCCAGCATTTT.

The V gene is TRBV29-1, the J gene TRBJ2-1; 10 bases align to TRBD2. Per germline, CDR1 SQVTM and CDR2 ANQGSEA. Trimming took 7 bases from V and 8 from J; bases not matched to a gene: 20. The CDR3 covers 17 residues. Here the CDR3 DNA reads TGCAGCGCCCACCCGGTCCTAGCGGGAGTGCGTTTGGATGAGCAGTTCTTC. Translated: CSAHPVLAGVRLDEQFF.

The CDR3 reads CASSLGEYDWDEQFF. In DNA, the CDR3 is TGTGCCAGCAGCTTAGGGGAGTACGACTGGGATGAGCAGTTCTTC. The chain joins TRBV7-9 to TRBJ2-1, with D perhaps matching TRBD2 (5 bases). V was cut by 1 base and J by 8 bases, with 15 bases left in between. The length of the CDR3 is 15 residues. Germline assignment: CDR1 SEHNR and CDR2 FQNEAQ (reference sequence).

This rearrangement joins TRBV27 to TRBJ2-1, with 16 bases matching TRBD2. The CDR3 contains 19 residues. Looked up from germline, CDR1 is MNHEY and CDR2 is SMNVEV (reference sequence). V was pared by 1 base and J by 2 bases, with 5 bases of the junction left unmatched. The DNA of the CDR3 is TGTGCCAGCAGTTTATGGTCCGGGACTAGCGGGAGGGCCTACAATGAGCAGTTCTTC. It specifies CASSLWSGTSGRAYNEQFF.